The subject of this entry is one TCR beta chain. The data stem from a study of blood T cells in healthy people across ages. V gave up 7 bases and J gave up 3 bases, with 16 bases separating them. Germline V CDR1 and CDR2: SQVTM, ANQGSEA. The CDR3 covers 13 residues. Through a sample-barcoded 5' primer and a J-beta primer mix, a second PCR was run for roughly 6 to 11 cycles. Every molecule of cDNA carried a tag from a template-switch adaptor with 12 random nucleotides. One entry per CDR3 protein results from TCRdb running MiXCR on the 5' RACE reads. The table records hundreds of thousands of distinct CDR3 sequences, around half of them present only once.

Sequenced material: blood. The J gene is TRBJ2-7, the V gene TRBV29-1; D possibly uses TRBD1 or TRBD2 (6 bases each). The receptor was isolated from a woman aged 55 to 70 in good health. CDR3 residues: CSGGAGKFYEQYF. The CDR3 nucleotides are TGCAGCGGGGGGGCAGGGAAGTTCTACGAGCAGTACTTC.